This T cell receptor (beta chain) is drawn from a study of beta chain features in type 1 diabetes. Whole-study findings and limits: Fewer insertions but more deletions were seen at VDJ junctions in type 1 diabetes patients.

The authors reverse transcribed all of the isolated RNA, so sequencing captured expressed TCRB transcripts. Profiled with immunoSEQ multiplex PCR; TCRdb holds only in-frame clones, not every one. The table shows hundreds of thousands of clones, with roughly 13% occurring only once. Comment on this clone: Antigen unknown.

Germline loops: CDR1 SQVTM, CDR2 ANQGSEA. V trimming: 3 bases; J trimming: 4 bases; junction bases outside the gene matches: 7. The CDR3 totals 15 residues. Sequencing was performed on naive CD4+ T cells from blood. This TCR came from a man aged 18 to 30 in good health. This sequence joins TRBV29-1 and TRBJ2-1; 9 nucleotides line up with TRBD1. Here the CDR3 DNA reads TGCAGCGTTGACCCCAGCGGGACAGGGTACAATGAGCAGTTCTTC. The encoded protein is CSVDPSGTGYNEQFF.